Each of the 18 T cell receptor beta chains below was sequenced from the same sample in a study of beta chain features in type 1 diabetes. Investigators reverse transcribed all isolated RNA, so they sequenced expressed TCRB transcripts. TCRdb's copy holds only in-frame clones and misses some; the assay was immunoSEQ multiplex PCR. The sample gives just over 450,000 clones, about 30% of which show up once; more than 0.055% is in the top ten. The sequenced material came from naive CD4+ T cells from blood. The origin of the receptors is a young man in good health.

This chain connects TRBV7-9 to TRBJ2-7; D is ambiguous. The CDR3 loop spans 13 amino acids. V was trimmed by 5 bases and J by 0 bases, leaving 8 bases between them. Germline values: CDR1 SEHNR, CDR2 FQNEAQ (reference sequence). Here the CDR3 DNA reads TGTGCCAGCAGCCTTAGCCCCTCCTACGAGCAGTACTTC. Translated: CASSLSPSYEQYF.

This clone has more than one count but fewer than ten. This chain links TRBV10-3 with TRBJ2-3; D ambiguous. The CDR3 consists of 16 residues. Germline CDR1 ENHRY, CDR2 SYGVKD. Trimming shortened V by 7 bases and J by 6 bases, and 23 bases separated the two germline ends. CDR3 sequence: CAITPAGLFSFDTQYF. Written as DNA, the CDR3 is TGTGCCATCACCCCCGCAGGTCTTTTCAGCTTCGATACGCAGTATTTT.

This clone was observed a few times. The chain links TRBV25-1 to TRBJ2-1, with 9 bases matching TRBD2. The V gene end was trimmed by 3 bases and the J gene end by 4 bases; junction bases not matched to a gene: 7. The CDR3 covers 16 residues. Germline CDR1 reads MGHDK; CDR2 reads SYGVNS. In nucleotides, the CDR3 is TGTGCCAGCAGTGACACGAGCGGGAGGTCGTACAATGAGCAGTTCTTC. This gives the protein CASSDTSGRSYNEQFF.

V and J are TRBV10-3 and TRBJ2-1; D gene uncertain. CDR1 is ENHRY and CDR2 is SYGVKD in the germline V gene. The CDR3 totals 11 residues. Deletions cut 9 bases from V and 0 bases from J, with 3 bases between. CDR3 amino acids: CAMSSYNEQFF. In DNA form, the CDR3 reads TGTGCCATGAGCTCCTACAATGAGCAGTTCTTC.

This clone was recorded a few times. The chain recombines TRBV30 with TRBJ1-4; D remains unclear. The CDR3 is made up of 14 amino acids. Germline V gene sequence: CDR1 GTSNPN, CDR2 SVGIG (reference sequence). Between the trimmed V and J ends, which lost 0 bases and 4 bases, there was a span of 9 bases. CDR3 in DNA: TGTGCCTGGAGTGTACTCAGGAATAATGAAAAACTGTTTTTT. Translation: CAWSVLRNNEKLFF.

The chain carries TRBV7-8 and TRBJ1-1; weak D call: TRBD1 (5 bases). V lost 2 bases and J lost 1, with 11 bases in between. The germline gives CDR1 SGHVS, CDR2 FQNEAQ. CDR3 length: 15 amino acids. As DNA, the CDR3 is TGTGCCAGCAGCTTAATCCAGGGCGAGAACACTGAAGCTTTCTTT. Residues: CASSLIQGENTEAFF. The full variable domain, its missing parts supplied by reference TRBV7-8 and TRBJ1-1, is GAGVSQSPRYKVAKRGQDVALRCDPISGHVSLFWYQQALGQGPEFLTYFQNEAQLDKSGLPSDRFFAERPEGSVSTLKIQRTQQEDSAVYLCASSLIQGENTEAFFGQGTRLTVV.

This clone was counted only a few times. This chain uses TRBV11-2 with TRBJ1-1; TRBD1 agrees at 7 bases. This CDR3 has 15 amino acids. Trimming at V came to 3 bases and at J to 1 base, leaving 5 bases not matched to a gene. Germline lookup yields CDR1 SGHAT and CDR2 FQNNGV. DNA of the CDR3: TGTGCCAGCAGCTTGAGGGGACAGCAGAACACTGAAGCTTTCTTT. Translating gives CASSLRGQQNTEAFF.

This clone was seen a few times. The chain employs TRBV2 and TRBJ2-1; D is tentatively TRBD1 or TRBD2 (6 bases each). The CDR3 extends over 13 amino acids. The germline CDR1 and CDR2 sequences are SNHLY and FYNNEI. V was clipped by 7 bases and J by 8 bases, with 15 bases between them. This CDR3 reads CASTGAGGDEQFF. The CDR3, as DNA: TGTGCCAGCACGGGGGCCGGCGGCGATGAGCAGTTCTTC.

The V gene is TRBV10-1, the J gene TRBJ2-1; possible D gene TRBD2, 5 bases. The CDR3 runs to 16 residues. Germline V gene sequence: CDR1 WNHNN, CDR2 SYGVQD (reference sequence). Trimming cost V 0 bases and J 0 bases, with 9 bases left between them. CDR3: CASSESGLTSYNEQFF. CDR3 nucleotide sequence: TGCGCCAGCAGTGAGTCCGGACTTACCTCCTACAATGAGCAGTTCTTC.

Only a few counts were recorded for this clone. The CDR3 DNA follows: TGTGCCAGCAGCAACAGGCTGAGCACAGATACGCAGTATTTT. Translated, it gives CASSNRLSTDTQYF. The chain uses TRBV7-2 and TRBJ2-3; D perhaps matches TRBD1 (5 bases). This CDR3 contains 14 residues. V was pared by 5 bases and J by 0 bases, with 9 bases between. Germline V gives CDR1 SGHTA, CDR2 FQGNSA.

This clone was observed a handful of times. CDR3 residues: CSVEVAGGPTLGNEQFF. The CDR3, as DNA: TGCAGCGTTGAAGTCGCGGGAGGGCCCACTTTGGGCAATGAGCAGTTCTTC. V is TRBV29-1 and J is TRBJ2-1, with 9 positions matching TRBD2. CDR1 and CDR2 (germline): SQVTM, ANQGSEA. With 1 base clipped from V and 6 bases from J, the junction kept 13 bases outside the gene matches. The CDR3 loop spans 17 amino acids.

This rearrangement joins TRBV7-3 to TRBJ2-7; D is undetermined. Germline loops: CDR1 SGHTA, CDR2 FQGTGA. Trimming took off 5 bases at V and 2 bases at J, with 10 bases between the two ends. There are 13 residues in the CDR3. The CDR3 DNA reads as TGTGCCAGCAGCACCAGACTGGCCTACGAGCAGTACTTC. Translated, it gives CASSTRLAYEQYF.

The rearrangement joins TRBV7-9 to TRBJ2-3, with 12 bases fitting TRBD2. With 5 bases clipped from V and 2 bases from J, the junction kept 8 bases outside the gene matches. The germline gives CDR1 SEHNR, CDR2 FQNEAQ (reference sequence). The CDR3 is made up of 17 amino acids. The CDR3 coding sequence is TGTGCCAGCAGCCCTTCGCGACTAGCGGGAGCCACAGATACGCAGTATTTT. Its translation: CASSPSRLAGATDTQYF.

CDR3 protein: CASSQVRGGNEQFF. CDR3 in DNA: TGCGCCAGCAGCCAAGTACGAGGAGGGAATGAGCAGTTCTTC. The V gene is TRBV4-3, the J gene TRBJ2-1; a possible D gene is TRBD2 (6 bases). Germline loops: CDR1 LGHNA, CDR2 YSLEER. Trimming removed 1 base at V and 7 bases at J, with 11 bases between. The CDR3 loop spans 14 amino acids.

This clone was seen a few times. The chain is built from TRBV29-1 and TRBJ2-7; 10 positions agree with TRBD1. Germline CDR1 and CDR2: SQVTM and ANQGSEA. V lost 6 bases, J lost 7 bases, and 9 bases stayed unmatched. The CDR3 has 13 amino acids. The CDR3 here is CSVDRGPLGEQYF. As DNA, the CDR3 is TGCAGCGTCGACAGGGGGCCCCTAGGGGAGCAGTACTTC.

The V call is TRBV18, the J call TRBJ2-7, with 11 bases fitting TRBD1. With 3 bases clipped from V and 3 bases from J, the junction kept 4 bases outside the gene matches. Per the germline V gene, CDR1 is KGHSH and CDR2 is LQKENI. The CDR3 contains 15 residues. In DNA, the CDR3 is TGTGCCAGCTCACCCCCGGGACAGGGGGTCTACGAGCAGTACTTC. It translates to CASSPPGQGVYEQYF.

CDR3 in amino acids: CASSLGTSRSEQFF. DNA for the CDR3: TGTGCCAGCAGTTTGGGGACTAGCAGGAGTGAGCAGTTCTTC. The V call is TRBV28, the J call TRBJ2-1, with 9 nucleotides matching TRBD2. Germline CDR1 reads MDHEN; CDR2 reads SYDVKM. The junction had 6 bases not matched to a gene; V was cut back by 3 bases and J by 9 bases. CDR3 length: 14 amino acids.

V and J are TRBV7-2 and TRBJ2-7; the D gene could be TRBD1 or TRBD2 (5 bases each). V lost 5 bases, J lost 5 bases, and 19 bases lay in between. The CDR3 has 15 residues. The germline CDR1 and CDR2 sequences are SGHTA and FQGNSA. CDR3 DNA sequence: TGTGCCAGCAGCGTCCGGGACCCCCGCTACCACGAGCAGTACTTC. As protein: CASSVRDPRYHEQYF.